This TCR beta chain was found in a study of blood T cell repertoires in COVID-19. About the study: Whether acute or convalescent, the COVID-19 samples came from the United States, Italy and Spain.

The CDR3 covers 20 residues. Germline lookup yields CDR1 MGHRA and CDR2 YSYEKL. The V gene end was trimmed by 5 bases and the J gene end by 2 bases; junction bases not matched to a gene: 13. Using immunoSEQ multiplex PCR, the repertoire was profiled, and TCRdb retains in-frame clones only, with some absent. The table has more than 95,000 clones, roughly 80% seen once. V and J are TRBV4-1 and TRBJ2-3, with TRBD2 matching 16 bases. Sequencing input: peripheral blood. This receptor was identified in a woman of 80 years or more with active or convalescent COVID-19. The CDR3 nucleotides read TGCGCCAGCAGCACACCCCGGGGACTAGCGGGGGGGCATAACACAGATACGCAGTATTTT. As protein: CASSTPRGLAGGHNTDTQYF.